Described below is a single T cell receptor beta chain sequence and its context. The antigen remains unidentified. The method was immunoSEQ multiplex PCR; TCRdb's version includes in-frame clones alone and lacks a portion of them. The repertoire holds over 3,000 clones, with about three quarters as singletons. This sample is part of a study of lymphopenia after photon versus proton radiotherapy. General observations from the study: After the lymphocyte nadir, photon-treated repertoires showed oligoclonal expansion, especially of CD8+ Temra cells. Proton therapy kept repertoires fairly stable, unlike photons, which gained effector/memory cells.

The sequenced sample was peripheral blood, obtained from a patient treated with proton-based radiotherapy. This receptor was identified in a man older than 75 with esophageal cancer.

CDR3 sequence reads: CSTEGPSGNTIYF. DNA for the CDR3: TGCAGCACCGAGGGACCCTCTGGAAACACCATATATTTT. This chain connects TRBV29-1 to TRBJ1-3; D is perhaps TRBD1 (5 bases). V was clipped by 8 bases and J by 0 bases, with 11 bases between them. Germline V gene sequence: CDR1 SQVTM, CDR2 ANQGSEA. The CDR3 is made up of 13 amino acids.